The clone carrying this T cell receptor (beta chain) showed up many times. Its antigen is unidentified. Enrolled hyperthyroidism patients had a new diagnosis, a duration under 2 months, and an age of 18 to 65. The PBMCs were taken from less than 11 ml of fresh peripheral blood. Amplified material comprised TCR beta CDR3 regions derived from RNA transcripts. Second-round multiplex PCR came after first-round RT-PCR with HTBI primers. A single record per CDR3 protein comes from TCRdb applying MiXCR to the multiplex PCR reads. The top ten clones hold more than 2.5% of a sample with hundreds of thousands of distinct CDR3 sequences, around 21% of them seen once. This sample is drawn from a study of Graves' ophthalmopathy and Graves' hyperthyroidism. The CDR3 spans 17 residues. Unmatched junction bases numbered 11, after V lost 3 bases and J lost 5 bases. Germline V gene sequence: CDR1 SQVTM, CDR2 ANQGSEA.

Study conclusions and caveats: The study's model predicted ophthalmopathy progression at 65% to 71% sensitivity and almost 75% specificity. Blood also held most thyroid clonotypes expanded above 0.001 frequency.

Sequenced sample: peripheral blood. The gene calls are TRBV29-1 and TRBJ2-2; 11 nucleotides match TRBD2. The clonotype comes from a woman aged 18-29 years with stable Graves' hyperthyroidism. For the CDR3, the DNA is TGCAGCGTTGAGCTAGCGGGAGGCCCCCGGCCTACCGGGGAGCTGTTTTTT. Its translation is CSVELAGGPRPTGELFF.